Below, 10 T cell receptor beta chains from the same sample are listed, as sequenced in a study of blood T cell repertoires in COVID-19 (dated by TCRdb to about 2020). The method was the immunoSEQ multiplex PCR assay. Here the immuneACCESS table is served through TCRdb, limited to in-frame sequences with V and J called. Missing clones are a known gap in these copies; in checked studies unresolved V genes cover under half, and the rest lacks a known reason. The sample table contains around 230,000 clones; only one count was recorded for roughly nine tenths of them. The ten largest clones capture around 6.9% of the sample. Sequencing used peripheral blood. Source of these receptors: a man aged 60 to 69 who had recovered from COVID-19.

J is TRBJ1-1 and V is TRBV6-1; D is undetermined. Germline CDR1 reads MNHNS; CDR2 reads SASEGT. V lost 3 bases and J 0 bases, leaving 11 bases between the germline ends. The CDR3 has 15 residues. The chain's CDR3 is CASSDPGSMNTEAFF. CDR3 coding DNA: TGTGCCAGCAGTGATCCAGGTTCAATGAACACTGAAGCTTTCTTT.

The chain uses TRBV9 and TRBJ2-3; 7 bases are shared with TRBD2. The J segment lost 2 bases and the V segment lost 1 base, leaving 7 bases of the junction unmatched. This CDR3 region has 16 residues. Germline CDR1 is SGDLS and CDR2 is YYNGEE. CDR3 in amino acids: CASSVQPGGTTDTQYF. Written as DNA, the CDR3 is TGTGCCAGCAGCGTACAACCGGGGGGAACCACAGATACGCAGTATTTT.

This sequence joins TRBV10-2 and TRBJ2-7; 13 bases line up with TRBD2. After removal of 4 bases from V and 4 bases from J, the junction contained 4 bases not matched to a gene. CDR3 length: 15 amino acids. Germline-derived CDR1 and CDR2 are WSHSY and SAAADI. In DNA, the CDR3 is TGCGCCAGCAGTGGGACTAGCGGGGGCTTTTACGAGCAGTACGTC. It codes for CASSGTSGGFYEQYV.

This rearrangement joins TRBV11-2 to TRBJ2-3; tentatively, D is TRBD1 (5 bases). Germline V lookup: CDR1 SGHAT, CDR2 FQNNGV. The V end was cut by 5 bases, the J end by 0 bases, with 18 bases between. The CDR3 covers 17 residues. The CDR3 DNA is TGTGCCAGCAGCCCGACGGCCCTTAAGGGGAGCACAGATACGCAGTATTTT. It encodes CASSPTALKGSTDTQYF.

The CDR3, as DNA: TGTGCCAGCAGCTTCCAGGAGGAAAACACTGAAGCTTTCTTT. Translation: CASSFQEENTEAFF. V is TRBV5-4 and J is TRBJ1-1; no clear D. CDR3 length: 14 residues. V lost 2 bases, J lost 2 bases, and 10 bases lay in between. Germline V gene data show CDR1 as SGHNT and CDR2 as YYREEE (reference sequence).

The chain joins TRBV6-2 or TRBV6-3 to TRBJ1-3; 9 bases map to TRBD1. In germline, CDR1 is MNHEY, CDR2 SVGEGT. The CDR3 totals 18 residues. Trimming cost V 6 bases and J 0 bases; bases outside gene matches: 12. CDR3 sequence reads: CASSPFRDRAFSGNTIYF. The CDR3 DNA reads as TGTGCCAGCAGCCCTTTCAGGGACAGGGCCTTCTCTGGAAACACCATATATTTT.

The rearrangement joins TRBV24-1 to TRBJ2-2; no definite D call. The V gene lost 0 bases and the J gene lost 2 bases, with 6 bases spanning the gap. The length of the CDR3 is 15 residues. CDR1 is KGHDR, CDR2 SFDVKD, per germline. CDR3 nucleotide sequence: TGTGCCACCAGTGATTTGCCAGGAAACACCGGGGAGCTGTTTTTT. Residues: CATSDLPGNTGELFF.

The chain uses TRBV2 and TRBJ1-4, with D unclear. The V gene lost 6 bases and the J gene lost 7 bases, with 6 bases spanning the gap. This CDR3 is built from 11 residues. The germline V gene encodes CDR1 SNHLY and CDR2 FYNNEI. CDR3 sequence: CASREGEKLFF. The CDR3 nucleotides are TGTGCCAGCAGGGAGGGTGAAAAACTGTTTTTT.

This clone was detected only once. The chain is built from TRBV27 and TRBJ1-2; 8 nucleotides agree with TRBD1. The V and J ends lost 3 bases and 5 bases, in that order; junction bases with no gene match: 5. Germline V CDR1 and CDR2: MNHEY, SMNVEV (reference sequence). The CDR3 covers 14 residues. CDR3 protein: CASSFLQGAYGYTF. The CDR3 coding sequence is TGTGCCAGCAGTTTTTTGCAGGGGGCGTATGGCTACACCTTC.

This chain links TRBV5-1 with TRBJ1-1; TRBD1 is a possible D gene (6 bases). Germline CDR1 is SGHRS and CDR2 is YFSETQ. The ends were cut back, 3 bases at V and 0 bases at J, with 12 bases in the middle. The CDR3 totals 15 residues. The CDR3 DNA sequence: TGCGCCAGCAGCTATACGGGACATCTGAACACTGAAGCTTTCTTT. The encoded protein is CASSYTGHLNTEAFF.